This T cell receptor (beta chain) was identified in a study of blood T cell repertoires in COVID-19. Study information: Samples came from the United States, Italy and Spain, spanning acute and convalescent COVID-19. PBMCs, B-cell-depleted T cells, or T cells provided the cDNA or gDNA that made up the material.

Authors' analysis steps: Using reference gene primer amplification, nucleated cell counts were estimated. The data were produced by immunoSEQ multiplex PCR, yet TCRdb's version contains in-frame clones alone and is incomplete. V and J calls and clone size come straight from that table; D and trimming were deduced from the DNA. The table shows over 120,000 clones, with around 90% occurring only once. The CDR3 consists of 13 residues. Trimming removed 3 bases at V and 7 bases at J, with 11 bases between. Germline CDR1 and CDR2: SGHRS and YFSETQ. The J gene is TRBJ1-5, the V gene TRBV5-1; D uncertain. Sequenced material: peripheral blood. This sequence originates from a man between 65 and 85 years old with acute or convalescent COVID-19. CDR3: CASSSGTGQPQHF. The CDR3 DNA follows: TGCGCCAGCAGCTCCGGTACGGGGCAGCCCCAGCATTTT.